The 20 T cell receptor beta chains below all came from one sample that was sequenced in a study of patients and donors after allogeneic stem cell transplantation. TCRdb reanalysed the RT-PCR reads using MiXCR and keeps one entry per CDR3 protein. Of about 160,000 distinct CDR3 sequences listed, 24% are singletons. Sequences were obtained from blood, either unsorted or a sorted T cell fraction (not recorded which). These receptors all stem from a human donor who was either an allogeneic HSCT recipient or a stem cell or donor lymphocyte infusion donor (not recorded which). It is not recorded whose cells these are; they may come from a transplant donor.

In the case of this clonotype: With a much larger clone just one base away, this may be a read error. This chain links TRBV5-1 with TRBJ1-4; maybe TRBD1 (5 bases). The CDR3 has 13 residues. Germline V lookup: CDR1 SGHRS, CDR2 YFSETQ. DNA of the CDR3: TGCGCCAGCAGCCCCGGGACCGATGATAAACTGTTTTTT. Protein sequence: CASSPGTDDKLFF. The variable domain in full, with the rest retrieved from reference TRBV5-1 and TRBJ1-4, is KAGVTQTPRYLIKTRGQQVTLSCSPISGHRSVSWYQQTPGQGLQFLFEYFSETQRNKGNFPGRFSGRQFSNSRSEMNVSTLELGDSALYLCASSPGTDDKLFFGSGTQLSVL.

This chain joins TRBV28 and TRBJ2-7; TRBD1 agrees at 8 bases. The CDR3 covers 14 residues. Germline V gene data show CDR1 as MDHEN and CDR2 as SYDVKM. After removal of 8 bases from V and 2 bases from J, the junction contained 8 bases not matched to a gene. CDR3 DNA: TGTGCCAGCCAAGCCTGGGACAGGCCCTACGAGCAGTACTTC. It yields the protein CASQAWDRPYEQYF.

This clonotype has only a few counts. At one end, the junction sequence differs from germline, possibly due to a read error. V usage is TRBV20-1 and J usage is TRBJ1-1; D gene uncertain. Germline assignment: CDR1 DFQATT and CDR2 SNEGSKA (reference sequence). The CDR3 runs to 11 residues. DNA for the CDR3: TGCAGCGCTAGGAGGGACACTGAAGCTTTCTTT. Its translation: CSARRDTEAFF.

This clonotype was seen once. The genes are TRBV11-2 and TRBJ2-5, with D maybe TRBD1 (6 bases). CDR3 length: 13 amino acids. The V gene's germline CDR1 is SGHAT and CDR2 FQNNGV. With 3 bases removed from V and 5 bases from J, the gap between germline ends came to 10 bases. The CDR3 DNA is TGTGCCAGCAGCTTCTCGCAGGGGGAGACCCAGTACTTC. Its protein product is CASSFSQGETQYF. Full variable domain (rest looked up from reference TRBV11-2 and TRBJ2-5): EAGVAQSPRYKIIEKRQSVAFWCNPISGHATLYWYQQILGQGPKLLIQFQNNGVVDDSQLPKDRFSAERLKGVDSTLKIQPAKLEDSAVYLCASSFSQGETQYFGPGTRLLVL.

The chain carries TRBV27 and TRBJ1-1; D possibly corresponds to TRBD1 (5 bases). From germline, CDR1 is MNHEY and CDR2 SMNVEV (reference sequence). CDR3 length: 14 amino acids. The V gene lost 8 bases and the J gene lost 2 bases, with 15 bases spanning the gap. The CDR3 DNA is TGTGCCAGCCGGGACCGGAATTTAAACACTGAAGCTTTCTTT. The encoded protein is CASRDRNLNTEAFF.

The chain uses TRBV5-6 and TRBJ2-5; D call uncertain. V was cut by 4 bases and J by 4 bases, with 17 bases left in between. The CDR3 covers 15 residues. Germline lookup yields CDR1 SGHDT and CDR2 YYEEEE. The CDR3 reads CASSTGLVVGETQYF. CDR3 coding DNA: TGTGCCAGCAGCACCGGCTTAGTCGTGGGAGAGACCCAGTACTTC. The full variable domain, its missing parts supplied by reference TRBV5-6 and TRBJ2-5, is DAGVTQSPTHLIKTRGQQVTLRCSPKSGHDTVSWYQQALGQGPQFIFQYYEEEERQRGNFPDRFSGHQFPNYSSELNVNALLLGDSALYLCASSTGLVVGETQYFGPGTRLLVL.

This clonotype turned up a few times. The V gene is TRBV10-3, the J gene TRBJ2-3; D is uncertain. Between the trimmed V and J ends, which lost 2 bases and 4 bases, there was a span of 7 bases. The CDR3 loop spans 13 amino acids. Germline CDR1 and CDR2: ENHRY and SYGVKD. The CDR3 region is CAISELTADTQYF. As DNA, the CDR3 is TGTGCCATCAGTGAGCTGACTGCAGATACGCAGTATTTT.

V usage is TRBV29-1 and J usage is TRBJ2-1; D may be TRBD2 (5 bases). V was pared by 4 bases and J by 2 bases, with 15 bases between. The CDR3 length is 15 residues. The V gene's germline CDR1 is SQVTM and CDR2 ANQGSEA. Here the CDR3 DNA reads TGCAGCGTTGGATTCGGGAAGAGGACCTACAATGAGCAGTTCTTC. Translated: CSVGFGKRTYNEQFF.

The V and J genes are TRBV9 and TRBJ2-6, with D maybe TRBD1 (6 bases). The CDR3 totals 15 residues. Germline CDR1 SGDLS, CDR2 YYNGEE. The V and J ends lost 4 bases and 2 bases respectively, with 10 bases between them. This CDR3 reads CASSPEGAGANVLTF. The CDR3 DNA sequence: TGTGCCAGCAGCCCAGAGGGGGCTGGGGCCAACGTCCTGACTTTC.

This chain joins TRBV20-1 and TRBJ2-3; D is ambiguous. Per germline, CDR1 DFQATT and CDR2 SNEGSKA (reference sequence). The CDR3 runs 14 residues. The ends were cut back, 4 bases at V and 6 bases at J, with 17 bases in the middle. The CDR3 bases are TGCAGTGCTAAGTTCCCTGTCCTTGCGGATACGCAGTATTTT. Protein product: CSAKFPVLADTQYF.

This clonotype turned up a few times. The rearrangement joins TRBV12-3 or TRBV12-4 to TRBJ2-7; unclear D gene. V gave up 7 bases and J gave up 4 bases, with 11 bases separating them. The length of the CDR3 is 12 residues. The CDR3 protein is CASTKYHYEQYF. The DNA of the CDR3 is TGTGCCAGCACTAAATACCATTACGAGCAGTACTTC.

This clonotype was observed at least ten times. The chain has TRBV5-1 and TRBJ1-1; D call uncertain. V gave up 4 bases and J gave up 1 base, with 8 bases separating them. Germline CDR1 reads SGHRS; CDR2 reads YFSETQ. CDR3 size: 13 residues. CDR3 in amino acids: CASSPGTNTEAFF. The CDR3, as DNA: TGCGCCAGCAGCCCGGGAACGAACACTGAAGCTTTCTTT. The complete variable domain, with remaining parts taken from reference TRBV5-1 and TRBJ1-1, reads KAGVTQTPRYLIKTRGQQVTLSCSPISGHRSVSWYQQTPGQGLQFLFEYFSETQRNKGNFPGRFSGRQFSNSRSEMNVSTLELGDSALYLCASSPGTNTEAFFGQGTRLTVV.

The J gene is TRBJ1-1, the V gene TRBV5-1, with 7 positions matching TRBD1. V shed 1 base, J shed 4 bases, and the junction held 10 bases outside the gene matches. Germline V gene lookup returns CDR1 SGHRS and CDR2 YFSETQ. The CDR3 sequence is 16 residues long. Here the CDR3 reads CASSLSRQGASTEAFF. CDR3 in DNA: TGCGCCAGCAGCTTGTCCCGACAGGGTGCGAGCACTGAAGCTTTCTTT.

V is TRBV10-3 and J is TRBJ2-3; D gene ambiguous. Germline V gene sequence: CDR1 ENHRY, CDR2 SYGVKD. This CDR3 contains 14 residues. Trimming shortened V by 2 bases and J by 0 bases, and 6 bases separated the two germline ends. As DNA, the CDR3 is TGTGCCATCAGTGAGGTTACTAGCACAGATACGCAGTATTTT. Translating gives CAISEVTSTDTQYF.

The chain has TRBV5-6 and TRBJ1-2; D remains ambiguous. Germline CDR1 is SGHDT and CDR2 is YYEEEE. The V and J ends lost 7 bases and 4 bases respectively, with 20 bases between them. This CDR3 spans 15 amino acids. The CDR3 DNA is TGTGCCAGCGGAGACGGGGTCTCATACTTCTATGGCTACACCTTC. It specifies CASGDGVSYFYGYTF.

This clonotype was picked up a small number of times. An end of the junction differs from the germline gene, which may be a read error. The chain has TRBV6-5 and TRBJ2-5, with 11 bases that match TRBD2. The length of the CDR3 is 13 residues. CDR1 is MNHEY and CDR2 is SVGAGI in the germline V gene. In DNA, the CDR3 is TGCGCTACCTTAGCGGGGGGGCAAGAGACCCAGTACTTC. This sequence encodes CATLAGGQETQYF.

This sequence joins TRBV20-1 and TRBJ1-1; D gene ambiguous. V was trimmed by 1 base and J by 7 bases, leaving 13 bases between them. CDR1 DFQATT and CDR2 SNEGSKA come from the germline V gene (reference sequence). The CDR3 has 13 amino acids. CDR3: CSARGYINGEAFF. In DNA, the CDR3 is TGCAGTGCTAGAGGCTACATTAACGGTGAAGCTTTCTTT.

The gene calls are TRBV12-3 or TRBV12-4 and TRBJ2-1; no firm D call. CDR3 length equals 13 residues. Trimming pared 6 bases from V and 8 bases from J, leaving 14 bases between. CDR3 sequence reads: CASRAYSEDEQFF. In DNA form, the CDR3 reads TGTGCCAGCAGGGCTTACAGTGAGGATGAGCAGTTCTTC.

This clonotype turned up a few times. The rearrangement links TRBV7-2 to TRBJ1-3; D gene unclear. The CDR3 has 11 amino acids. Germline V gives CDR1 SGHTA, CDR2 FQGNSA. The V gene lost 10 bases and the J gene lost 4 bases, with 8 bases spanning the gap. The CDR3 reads CATTNGNTIYF. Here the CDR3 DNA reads TGTGCCACGACAAACGGAAACACCATATATTTT.

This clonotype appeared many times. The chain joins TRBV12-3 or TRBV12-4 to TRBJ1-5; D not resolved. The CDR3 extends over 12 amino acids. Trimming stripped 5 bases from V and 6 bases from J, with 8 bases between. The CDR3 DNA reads TGTGCCAGCAGTCCTCATGTTCAGCCCCAGCATTTT. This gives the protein CASSPHVQPQHF.